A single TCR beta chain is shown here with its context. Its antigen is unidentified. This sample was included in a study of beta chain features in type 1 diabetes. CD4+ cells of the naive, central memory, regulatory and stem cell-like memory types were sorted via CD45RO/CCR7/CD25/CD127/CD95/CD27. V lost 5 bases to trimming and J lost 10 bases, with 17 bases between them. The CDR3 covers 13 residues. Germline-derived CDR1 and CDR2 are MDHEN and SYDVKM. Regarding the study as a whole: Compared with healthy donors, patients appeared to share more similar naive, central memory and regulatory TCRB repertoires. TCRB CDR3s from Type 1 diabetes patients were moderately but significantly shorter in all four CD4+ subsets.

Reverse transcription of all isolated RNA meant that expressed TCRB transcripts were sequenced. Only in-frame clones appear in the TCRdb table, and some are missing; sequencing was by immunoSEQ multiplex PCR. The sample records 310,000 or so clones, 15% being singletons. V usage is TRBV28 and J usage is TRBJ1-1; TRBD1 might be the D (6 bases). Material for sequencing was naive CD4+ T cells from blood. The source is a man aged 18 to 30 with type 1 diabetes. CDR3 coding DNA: TGTGCCAGCAGTGGGGGCACCCGCGGGTTAGCTTTCTTT. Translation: CASSGGTRGLAFF.